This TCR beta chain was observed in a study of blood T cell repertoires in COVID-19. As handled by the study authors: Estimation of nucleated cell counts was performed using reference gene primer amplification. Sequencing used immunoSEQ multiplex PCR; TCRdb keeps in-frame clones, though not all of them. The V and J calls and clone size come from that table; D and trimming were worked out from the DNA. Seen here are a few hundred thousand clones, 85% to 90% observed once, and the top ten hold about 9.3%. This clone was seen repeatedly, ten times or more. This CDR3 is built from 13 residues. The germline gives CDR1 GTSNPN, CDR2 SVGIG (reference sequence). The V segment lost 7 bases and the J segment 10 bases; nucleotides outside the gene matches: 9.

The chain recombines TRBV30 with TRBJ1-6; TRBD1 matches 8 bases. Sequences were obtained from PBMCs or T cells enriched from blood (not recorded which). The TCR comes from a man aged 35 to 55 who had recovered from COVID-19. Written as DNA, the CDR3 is TGTGCCTCTGACAGGGGACTTCGCTCACCCCTCCACTTT. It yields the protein CASDRGLRSPLHF. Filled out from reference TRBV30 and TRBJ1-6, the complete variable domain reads SQTIHQWPATLVQPVGSPLSLECTVEGTSNPNLYWYRQAAGRGLQLLFYSVGIGQISSEVPQNLSASRPQDRQFILSSKKLLLSDSGFYLCASDRGLRSPLHFGNGTRLTVT.